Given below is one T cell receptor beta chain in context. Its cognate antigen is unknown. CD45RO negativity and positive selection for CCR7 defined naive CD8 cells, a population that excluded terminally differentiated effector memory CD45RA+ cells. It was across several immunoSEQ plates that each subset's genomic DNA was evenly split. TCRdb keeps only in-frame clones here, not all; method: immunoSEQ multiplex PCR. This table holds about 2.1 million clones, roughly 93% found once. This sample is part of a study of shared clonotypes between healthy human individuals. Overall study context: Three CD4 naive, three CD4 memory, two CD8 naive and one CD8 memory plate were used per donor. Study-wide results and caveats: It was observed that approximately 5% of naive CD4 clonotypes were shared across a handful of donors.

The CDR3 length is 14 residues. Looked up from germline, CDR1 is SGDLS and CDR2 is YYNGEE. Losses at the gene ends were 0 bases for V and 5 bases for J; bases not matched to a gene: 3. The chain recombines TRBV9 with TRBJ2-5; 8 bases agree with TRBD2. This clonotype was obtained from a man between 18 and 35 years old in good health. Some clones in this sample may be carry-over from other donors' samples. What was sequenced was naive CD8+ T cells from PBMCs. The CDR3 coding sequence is TGTGCCAGCAGCGTAGAGCGGGGGTCGGAGACCCAGTACTTC. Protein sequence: CASSVERGSETQYF.